The T cell receptor (beta chain) under discussion was sequenced for a study of cytomegalovirus exposure and HLA in healthy donors (dated by TCRdb to about 2017). Background for the entire study: In an earlier analysis of approximately 500 of the donors, around 300 Gb of sequence data and 100 million or so unique TCR beta sequences from roughly 190 million T cells were reported. An early release that covered 640 HLA-typed donors contained approximately 290 gigabases of sequencing data and tens of millions of unique TCR sequences. Of the approximately 400 genotyped donors, more than 75% were placed in the genetic ancestry cluster associated with self-reported Caucasian donors. The study was designed to test whether signatures of past pathogen exposure could be identified by cataloging public T cell receptors. The study profiled the T cell repertoires of fewer than 850 subjects by immunosequencing and related them to cytomegalovirus serostatus. A separate validation cohort of about 110 different subjects was used in addition to the approximately 700-subject first cohort. The study combined high-throughput TCR immunosequencing, statistical association of individual TCRs with disease status, and machine learning to predict cytomegalovirus infection status. A later analysis re-analyzed previously published TCR beta repertoires from 666 donors and added high-resolution HLA genotyping to study TCR occurrence patterns. In the later analysis, no new phenotypic data were used to find candidate immune exposures; instead, reliance was placed on TCR beta sequences and their occurrence across donors. To decide whether each TCR beta V gene segment behaved as functional or pseudogenic, an earlier analysis of fewer than 750 of the donors relied on high-throughput TCR beta sequencing. Donor age, sex, ethnicity and CMV serostatus were collected together with the repertoire data. A later genetic analysis took genome-wide SNP genotypes for about three fifths of the roughly 670 donors and used that subset as a discovery cohort. All discovery cohort repertoires had been generated on a single sequencing platform. Both class I and class II loci were covered by HLA typing, at four-digit resolution. The number of typed donors differed by locus: roughly 629-630 for A, B, C, DRB1 and DQB1; 500 to 550 for DQA1; 600 to 610 for DPA1; and 400 to 480 for DPB1. Several DR-DQ haplotypes were treated as single units for association and clustering because of strong linkage in the cohort. Among roughly 370 genotyped donors of the cohort, an average of about 240,000 unique TCR beta nucleotide sequences were sequenced per donor, roughly 20% of them non-productive. What the work shows at the level of the full study, not this receptor alone: The authors suggested that the approach could potentially be generalized to other disease states and immunological phenotypes. Broadly in line with IMGT annotations, most TCR beta V segments showed up in productive rearrangements about 87% or about 30% of the time in an earlier analysis of about 500 of the donors. In both the original and validation cohorts, the classifier was reported to diagnose cytomegalovirus status with high specificity and sensitivity. Strong co-occurrence of HLA alleles, especially DR and DQ, made assigning TCR associations to individual alleles difficult. This cohort had only TCR beta chains sequenced, and the lack of alpha or paired-chain data limited which features could be detected. In a later analysis, several top co-occurrence clusters were reported to appear linked to parvovirus B19, influenza, CMV and Epstein-Barr virus. An association between a missense DCLRE1C variant and V-gene and J-gene trimming of TCR beta chains was found in a later genetic analysis and replicated in an independent cohort. The 87-base-pair reads could not distinguish some IMGT-functional V segments, including TRBV6-2 and TRBV6-3, so those segments were excluded. A later analysis associated 16,951 TCR beta sequences with specific HLA alleles at a false discovery rate of 0.05. The earlier analysis of 587 of the donors excluded some 15 rarely observed V segments, including chromosome 9 orphons, because counts were too low. A further reported finding was that TCR beta sequences accurately predicted the HLA-A and HLA-B alleles for most subjects in the first cohort. Three of the identified cytomegalovirus-associated TCR beta chains were confirmed in vitro to be specific for cytomegalovirus antigens. A later analysis found that TCR association rates varied across HLA loci, with DRB1 alleles showing the most associated TCRs and HLA-C alleles the fewest. Correlated functional status among segregating V segments might reflect linkage disequilibrium, but an unknown experimental factor could not be ruled out. A total of 150 or so TCR beta chains were listed by the study as associated with cytomegalovirus. According to a later genetic analysis, donors in an Asian-associated ancestry cluster had fewer N-insertions in productive TCRs than the roughly 700-donor mean. Immune exposure information for the cohort was limited to CMV serostatus. Because HLA typing was unavailable for some donors at each locus, only the typed subset was used in association tests. A cluster of highly shared sequence variants was judged likely to be a technical artifact of the sequencing pipeline. Across donors, most TCR sequences were observed very rarely, whereas some public TCRs were present in many individuals. Roughly uniform sequencing depth across donors was assumed in presence/absence analyses, although this assumption may not hold. According to a later analysis, most CMV-associated TCR beta chains appeared to be HLA-restricted, and the HLA associations seemed to be driven largely by CMV exposure. In a later analysis, HLA-associated TCR beta chains showed more clonal expansion and lower generation probabilities than non-associated chains that were equally common.

Concerning this clone: Its specific antigen is unknown. The record has no base qualities; no much larger clone is one base away.

The library was built by means of the immunoSEQ multiplex PCR assay. For the multiplex PCR, a mixture combining 60 forward primers for TCR Vbeta segments and 13 reverse primers for TCR Jbeta segments was used. Amplification of the CDR3 region of rearranged TCR beta genes was performed with a multiplex PCR assay on genomic DNA. The Illumina HiSeq System was used to sequence the amplified TCR beta libraries as 87-base-pair reads. Per the source publication's procedure: Across the 670 or so repertoires, a later analysis counted 80 million or so unique TCR beta chains, some 11 million of which were shared by at least two donors. To remove PCR and sequencing errors, raw reads were error-corrected and collapsed into unique sequences using a nearest-neighbor algorithm that merged closely related sequences. Alignment of CDR3 sequences to IMGT reference sequences was used to assign V, D and J gene segments. For a sequence to be retained, a match of at least six nucleotides was required to both a V gene segment and a J gene segment. A rearrangement counted as productive if the CDR3 had no stop codons and remained in frame with V and J, and every other rearrangement counted as non-productive. CDR3 was defined by IMGT convention, running from the second conserved V-encoded cysteine to the conserved J-encoded phenylalanine. In an earlier analysis of approximately 590 of the donors, sequences lacking an unambiguous match to a single V gene segment were excluded. In an earlier analysis of several hundred of the donors, V segments were called functional above 56.7% productive rearrangements and were called segregating when the between-donor standard deviation exceeded 5%. A statistical classification framework was built to diagnose cytomegalovirus status from the catalog of TCR beta chain sequences. A later analysis assigned V and J genes by comparing TCR nucleotide sequences with IMGT/GENE-DB human TR gene sequences. Using the TCRdist pipeline, a later analysis assigned CDR3 sequences along with most-parsimonious VDJ recombination scenarios. In a later analysis, each TCR beta chain was defined by its CDR3 amino acid sequence together with its V-gene family, and reads without a unique V-gene family were excluded. As a way to deal with suspected cross-contamination and a sequencing artifact, a later analysis dropped more than 500 nucleotide sequences that were highly shared and had low generation probability. In a later analysis, a clonal expansion index for each public chain was calculated from normalized within-repertoire ranks of inferred template counts. In a later analysis, generation probabilities were computed with a VDJ recombination model fitted to out-of-frame rearrangements, and the resulting probabilities were checked against IGoR. A later analysis scored TCR-TCR, TCR-HLA and TCR-CMV co-occurrence with hypergeometric tests, applying a repertoire-size bias correction to TCR pairs. A later analysis estimated false discovery rates by permuting HLA or CMV assignments 20 times. In a later analysis, co-occurring TCRs were grouped using DBSCAN, and TCRdist sequence similarity was added for clustering within HLA-allele-positive subsets. For co-occurrence clustering, repertoires with fewer than 30,000 or more than 120,000 public chains were excluded, along with about five repertoires with anomalous nucleotide sharing. TCRdb holds this immuneACCESS table with in-frame rearrangements only. Some clones are missing; in checked studies, unresolved V genes explain under half, and the rest has no known cause. The V and J calls and clone size were taken over from that table, and D and trimming were inferred from the DNA. In this sample the table shows 100,000 to 150,000 clones, 81% of which occur a single time. The top ten constitute about 3.9% of the sample.

From the cysteine up to the phenylalanine, the CDR3 has a length of 16 residues. Only the CDR3 portion is preserved as DNA: 48 bases, with reading frame beginning at the first base. The germline V gene encodes CDR1 SGHVS and CDR2 FNYEAQ. Ends trimmed: V by 5 bases, J by 3 bases; bases unmatched to a gene: 5. The cohort consisted of 600 to 700 healthy bone marrow donors. All cohort members were sampled while nominally healthy, although unrecorded immune exposures were likely present. The donor was CMV seropositive and was included in the group of 250 to 300 seropositive cohort members. Every donor gave a peripheral blood sample, and the peripheral blood mononuclear cells from that sample were used for TCR beta sequencing. Genomic DNA was extracted from the blood cell samples with the Qiagen DNeasy Blood Extraction Kit.

This TCR was sampled from a man aged 18-30 years in good health and CMV-seropositive. The chain employs TRBV7-6 and TRBJ2-1; the junction holds 12 bases that match TRBD2. Sequenced input: PBMCs. The DNA sequence is given as TGTGCCAGCAGCCCGGCGGGACTAGCGGGCTACAATGAGCAGTTCTTC. This yields the protein CASSPAGLAGYNEQFF.